This T cell receptor beta chain was captured by sequencing in a study of control samples from healthy donors and cancer patients. The repertoire was sequenced with immunoSEQ multiplex PCR; TCRdb's copy has only in-frame clones and lacks some. The sample holds 120,000 to 150,000 clones, about 85% seen once. Per the germline V gene, CDR1 is GTSNPN and CDR2 is SVGIG (reference sequence). The CDR3 runs 13 residues. The germline V and J ends were trimmed by 2 bases and 1 base, with 8 bases remaining between them. The sequencing sample was made of blood. The source of this sequence is a woman in her thirties in good health. V usage is TRBV30 and J usage is TRBJ1-1; D not certain. CDR3 in amino acids: CAWSRRANTEAFF. CDR3 bases: TGTGCCTGGAGTCGTAGGGCGAACACTGAAGCTTTCTTT.